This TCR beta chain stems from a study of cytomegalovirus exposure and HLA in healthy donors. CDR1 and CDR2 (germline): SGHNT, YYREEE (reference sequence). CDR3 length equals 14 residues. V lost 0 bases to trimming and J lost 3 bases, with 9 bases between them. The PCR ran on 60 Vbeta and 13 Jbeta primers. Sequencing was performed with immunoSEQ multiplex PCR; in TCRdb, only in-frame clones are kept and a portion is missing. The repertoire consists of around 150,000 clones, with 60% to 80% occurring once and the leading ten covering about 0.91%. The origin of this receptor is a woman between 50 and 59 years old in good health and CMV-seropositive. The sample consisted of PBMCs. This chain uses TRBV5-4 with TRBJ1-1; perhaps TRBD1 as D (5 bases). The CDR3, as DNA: TGTGCCAGCAGCTTGGATCGACAGCACACTGAAGCTTTCTTT. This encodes CASSLDRQHTEAFF.